The TCR beta chain under discussion was sequenced for a study of cytomegalovirus exposure and HLA in healthy donors. The CDR3 extends over 13 amino acids. V lost 0 bases and J lost 4, with 9 bases in between. CDR1 and CDR2 from the germline V gene are GTSNPN and SVGIG (reference sequence). Assay used: immunoSEQ multiplex PCR; TCRdb lists only in-frame clones, some missing. The sample shows about 110,000 clones, 70% to 90% of them seen only once. The sequencing sample was made of PBMCs. V gene TRBV30 combines with J gene TRBJ1-2, with no clear D. The sequence was obtained from a woman aged 18-29 years in good health and CMV-seronegative. CDR3: CAWSVSGVYGYTF. The DNA of the CDR3 is TGTGCCTGGAGTGTATCCGGGGTCTATGGCTACACCTTC.